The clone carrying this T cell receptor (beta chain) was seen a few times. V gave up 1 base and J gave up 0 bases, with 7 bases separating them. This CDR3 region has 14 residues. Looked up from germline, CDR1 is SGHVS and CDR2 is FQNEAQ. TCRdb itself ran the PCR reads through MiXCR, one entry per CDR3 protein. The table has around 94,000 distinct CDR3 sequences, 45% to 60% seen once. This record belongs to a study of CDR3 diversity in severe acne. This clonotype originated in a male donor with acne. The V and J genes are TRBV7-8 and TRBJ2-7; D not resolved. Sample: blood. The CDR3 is CASSLELSSYEQYF. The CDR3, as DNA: TGTGCCAGCAGCTTAGAACTGAGCTCCTACGAGCAGTACTTC. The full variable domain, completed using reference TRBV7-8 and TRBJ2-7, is GAGVSQSPRYKVAKRGQDVALRCDPISGHVSLFWYQQALGQGPEFLTYFQNEAQLDKSGLPSDRFFAERPEGSVSTLKIQRTQQEDSAVYLCASSLELSSYEQYFGPGTRLTVT.